Listed here are 17 T cell receptor beta chains from one sample, sequenced in a study of cytomegalovirus exposure and HLA in healthy donors. The PCR ran on 60 Vbeta and 13 Jbeta primers. Assay used: immunoSEQ multiplex PCR; TCRdb lists only in-frame clones, some missing. The sample has 210,000 or so clones; around 76% are singletons. The sequenced sample was PBMCs. These receptors all come from a man between 18 and 29 years old in good health and CMV-seronegative.

This clone turned up a few times. The V and J genes are TRBV19 and TRBJ1-5; 9 bases fit TRBD1. V gave up 10 bases and J gave up 11 bases; unmatched junction bases: 12. From germline, CDR1 is LNHDA and CDR2 SQIVND (reference sequence). The CDR3 runs to 13 residues. CDR3 nucleotide sequence: TGTGCCACCGCGGACAGGGGCTCCGAGGCCCAGCATTTT. Its protein is CATADRGSEAQHF.

The sample holds a few counts of this clone. V is TRBV18 and J is TRBJ1-1; TRBD1 agrees at 9 bases. This CDR3 has 16 residues. Losses at the gene ends were 3 bases for V and 4 bases for J; bases not matched to a gene: 9. CDR1 KGHSH and CDR2 LQKENI come from the germline V gene. This CDR3 reads CASSPILGQGSTEAFF. CDR3 DNA: TGTGCCAGCTCACCTATCTTGGGACAGGGTTCCACTGAAGCTTTCTTT.

The chain is built from TRBV11-3 and TRBJ2-3; 8 bases fit TRBD2. The V gene's germline CDR1 is SGHNT and CDR2 YENEEA. The CDR3 length is 16 residues. J gave up 2 bases and V 1 base, and 5 bases lay outside the gene matches. The CDR3 sequence is CASSLGVSGVTDTQYF. The CDR3 DNA follows: TGTGCCAGCAGCTTAGGCGTTAGCGGGGTCACAGATACGCAGTATTTT.

The V call is TRBV5-1, the J call TRBJ2-1; 11 bases are shared with TRBD2. Per germline, CDR1 SGHRS and CDR2 YFSETQ. With V trimmed by 0 bases and J by 8 bases, 7 bases remained unmatched. The CDR3 is 16 residues long. CDR3 sequence (DNA): TGCGCCAGCAGCTTGGGACTAGCGGGACCGAACTATGAGCAGTTCTTC. Protein: CASSLGLAGPNYEQFF.

The rearrangement links TRBV2 to TRBJ2-7; D is unresolved. This CDR3 has 11 residues. The ends were cut back, 7 bases at V and 3 bases at J, with 7 bases in the middle. The germline V gene encodes CDR1 SNHLY and CDR2 FYNNEI. The chain's CDR3 is CASIRSYEQYF. The CDR3 DNA follows: TGTGCCAGCATCCGTAGCTACGAGCAGTACTTC.

There are a few counts of this clone. The rearrangement joins TRBV5-6 to TRBJ2-5; possible D gene TRBD1, 6 bases. CDR3 length equals 13 residues. Germline CDR1 and CDR2: SGHDT and YYEEEE. Trimming took 1 base from V and 5 from J, leaving 9 bases between them. In DNA, the CDR3 is TGTGCCAGCAGCTTGCCGCAGGGGGAGACCCAGTACTTC. Residues: CASSLPQGETQYF.

This clone was recorded only once. The rearrangement uses TRBV6-5 and TRBJ1-1; D perhaps matches TRBD1 (5 bases). The CDR3 has 16 amino acids. V gave up 0 bases and J gave up 0 bases, with 11 bases separating them. Germline V gives CDR1 MNHEY, CDR2 SVGAGI. CDR3 amino acids: CASSYSPDTVNTEAFF. DNA of the CDR3: TGTGCCAGCAGTTACTCACCGGACACCGTGAACACTGAAGCTTTCTTT.

This clone has a handful of counts. The J gene is TRBJ2-1, the V gene TRBV14; a possible D gene is TRBD2 (5 bases). The CDR3 totals 11 residues. The germline CDR1 and CDR2 sequences are SGHDN and FVKESK. V was trimmed by 6 bases and J by 8 bases, leaving 8 bases between them. The CDR3 loop reads CASSRDYEQFF. As DNA, the CDR3 is TGTGCCAGCAGTCGGGATTATGAGCAGTTCTTC. Drawing the rest from reference TRBV14 and TRBJ2-1, the complete variable domain is EAGVTQFPSHSVIEKGQTVTLRCDPISGHDNLYWYRRVMGKEIKFLLHFVKESKQDESGMPNNRFLAERTGGTYSTLKVQPAELEDSGVYFCASSRDYEQFFGPGTRLTVL.

On this clone itself: A read error may produce the germline difference seen at one junction end. The V gene is TRBV6-1, the J gene TRBJ2-7, with TRBD2 as a possible D gene (6 bases). The CDR3 has 14 amino acids. Per germline, CDR1 MNHNS and CDR2 SASEGT. As DNA, the CDR3 is TGCGCCGCGAGCGGGTACCCCTACTCCTACGAGCAGTACTTC. It is translated as CAASGYPYSYEQYF.

As concerns this clone: The sample contains more than one DNA sequence encoding this CDR3. The rearrangement uses TRBV10-3 and TRBJ2-1; 8 bases are shared with TRBD2. This CDR3 is 14 amino acids long. The ends lost 8 bases at V and 10 bases at J; junction bases unmatched: 13. Germline CDR1 ENHRY, CDR2 SYGVKD. CDR3 sequence (DNA): TGTGCCATCTCAACCGGGAGGGCTGCCAGCGAGCAGTTCTTC. Its translation is CAISTGRAASEQFF.

The gene calls are TRBV7-9 and TRBJ1-1; D is possibly TRBD1 (6 bases). Germline V gene lookup returns CDR1 SEHNR and CDR2 FQNEAQ (reference sequence). This CDR3 region has 13 residues. V was cut by 11 bases and J by 1 base, with 14 bases left in between. CDR3 DNA sequence: TGTGCCGGAGAGGGGGAATCGAACACTGAAGCTTTCTTT. Translated: CAGEGESNTEAFF.

The V and J genes are TRBV2 and TRBJ1-5, with 12 bases that match TRBD1. The germline gives CDR1 SNHLY, CDR2 FYNNEI. The V segment lost 6 bases and the J segment 7 bases; nucleotides outside the gene matches: 4. The CDR3 length is 14 residues. CDR3 protein: CASRGQGAIQPQHF. The CDR3 coding sequence is TGTGCCAGCAGGGGACAGGGGGCTATACAGCCCCAGCATTTT.

The chain carries TRBV10-1 and TRBJ2-7, with TRBD2 matching 9 bases. Germline CDR1 is WNHNN and CDR2 is SYGVQD (reference sequence). The CDR3 covers 14 residues. The J segment lost 4 bases and the V segment lost 11 bases, leaving 12 bases of the junction unmatched. DNA for the CDR3: TGCGCCCGCGCTAGCGGGAAAAACACGTACGAGCAGTACTTC. This sequence encodes CARASGKNTYEQYF.

The V gene is TRBV2, the J gene TRBJ1-1; 7 nucleotides line up with TRBD1. Germline values: CDR1 SNHLY, CDR2 FYNNEI. The CDR3 totals 14 residues. After removal of 7 bases from V and 1 base from J, the junction contained 6 bases not matched to a gene. The CDR3: CASTTTGRNTEAFF. CDR3 sequence (DNA): TGTGCCAGCACAACGACAGGGAGGAACACTGAAGCTTTCTTT.

The chain carries TRBV7-9 and TRBJ1-1, with D uncertain. The CDR3 length is 12 residues. Trimming removed 0 bases at V and 6 bases at J, with 5 bases between. Per germline, CDR1 SEHNR and CDR2 FQNEAQ (reference sequence). The CDR3 nucleotides read TGTGCCAGCAGCTTAGCCGTCCCTGAAGCTTTCTTT. Protein: CASSLAVPEAFF. Full variable domain (outside the CDR3, taken from reference TRBV7-9 and TRBJ1-1): DTGVSQNPRHKITKRGQNVTFRCDPISEHNRLYWYRQTLGQGPEFLTYFQNEAQLEKSRLLSDRFSAERPKGSFSTLEIQRTEQGDSAMYLCASSLAVPEAFFGQGTRLTVV.

The V and J genes are TRBV2 and TRBJ2-7, with D perhaps matching TRBD2 (6 bases). The CDR3 runs to 14 residues. The germline V gene encodes CDR1 SNHLY and CDR2 FYNNEI. V lost 6 bases and J 2 bases, leaving 14 bases between the germline ends. The CDR3 DNA reads TGTGCCAGCAGACCCGGGACTCTGACCTACGAGCAGTACTTC. This sequence encodes CASRPGTLTYEQYF.

DNA for the CDR3: TGTGCCAGCAGTTCTGACAGGGGGTCCTACGAGCAGTACTTC. Protein: CASSSDRGSYEQYF. The V and J genes are TRBV2 and TRBJ2-7; TRBD1 matches at 9 bases. With 5 bases clipped from V and 1 base from J, the junction kept 3 bases outside the gene matches. There are 14 residues in the CDR3. CDR1 and CDR2 (germline): SNHLY, FYNNEI.